This T cell receptor beta chain appears in the sequencing data of a study of shared clonotypes between healthy human individuals. Overall study context: Three CD4 naive, three CD4 memory, two CD8 naive and one CD8 memory plate were used per donor.

TCRdb's table, derived via immunoSEQ multiplex PCR, lists solely in-frame clones and lacks some. Of about 320,000 clones listed, more than 75% are singletons. Regarding this clone: The antigen remains undetermined.

Study conclusions and caveats: Tissue TCR repertoires likely differ from these blood-only repertoires.

This CDR3 contains 15 residues. Germline assignment: CDR1 GTSNPN and CDR2 SVGIG (reference sequence). Trimming pared 5 bases from V and 0 bases from J, leaving 16 bases between. This sequence originates from a man between 18 and 29 years old in good health. Material for sequencing was memory CD8+ T cells sorted from blood. Subset described: CD45RO+ cells pooled with CCR7-negative TemRA cells. The chain employs TRBV30 and TRBJ1-1; possible D gene TRBD1, 6 bases. The CDR3 DNA is TGTGCCTGGTACAGGGCTGTGAGCATGAACACTGAAGCTTTCTTT. It yields the protein CAWYRAVSMNTEAFF.